What follows are 23 T cell receptor beta chains derived from one specimen sequenced in a study of vaccination and CD4 T cells after COVID-19. The study sequenced cultured CD4+ T cell DNA using the Oncomine TCR Beta short-read assay. TCRdb used MiXCR to reprocess the PCR reads, holding one entry per CDR3 protein. The sample lists approximately 13,000 distinct CDR3 sequences; approximately 40% were seen once. Treatment meaning: roughly ten-day PBMC culture with coronavirus spike peptide pools or control peptides (ViraFEST assay). Their antigens are not known. The source material was CD4+ T cells from blood, cultured in vitro. Source of these receptors: a human donor who had recovered from COVID-19.

The V and J genes are TRBV2 and TRBJ2-7; D possibly matches TRBD1 or TRBD2 (6 bases each). Germline V gives CDR1 SNHLY, CDR2 FYNNEI. This CDR3 comprises 14 residues. V gave up 9 bases and J gave up 4 bases, with 19 bases separating them. Here the CDR3 DNA reads TGTGCCAGTAGGAGGGGAGGCAGGGGTTACGAGCAGTACTTC. It yields the protein CASRRGGRGYEQYF.

The rearrangement uses TRBV6-2 or TRBV6-3 and TRBJ2-7, with 7 bases matching TRBD2. This CDR3 region has 15 residues. Germline V gene data show CDR1 as MNHEY and CDR2 as SVGEGT. The V and J ends lost 6 bases and 4 bases, in that order; junction bases with no gene match: 12. Written as DNA, the CDR3 is TGTGCCAGCAGCGCGGCGTACTCTAGCGGATACGAGCAGTACTTC. This encodes CASSAAYSSGYEQYF.

The chain has TRBV2 and TRBJ2-7; no clear D gene. This CDR3 is built from 12 residues. Trimming removed 5 bases at V and 2 bases at J, with 7 bases between. CDR1 and CDR2 from the germline V gene are SNHLY and FYNNEI. The CDR3 protein is CASSSETYEQYF. In DNA form, the CDR3 reads TGTGCCAGCAGTTCCGAAACCTACGAGCAGTACTTC. Complete variable domain (other parts from reference TRBV2 and TRBJ2-7): EPEVTQTPSHQVTQMGQEVILRCVPISNHLYFYWYRQILGQKVEFLVSFYNNEISEKSEIFDDQFSVERPDGSNFTLKIRSTKLEDSAMYFCASSSETYEQYFGPGTRLTVT.

The rearrangement uses TRBV20-1 and TRBJ2-3; unclear D gene. The germline V gene encodes CDR1 DFQATT and CDR2 SNEGSKA (reference sequence). Trimming stripped 2 bases from V and 1 base from J, with 16 bases between. The CDR3 has 16 residues. The CDR3 loop is CSARPGRATGTDTQYF. CDR3 coding DNA: TGCAGTGCTAGACCGGGCAGAGCCACTGGCACAGATACGCAGTATTTT.

The chain uses TRBV30 and TRBJ1-1, with 8 nucleotides matching TRBD1. Germline V gives CDR1 GTSNPN, CDR2 SVGIG (reference sequence). This CDR3 spans 11 amino acids. Trimming took 3 bases from V and 8 from J; bases not matched to a gene: 2. The CDR3 sequence: CAWRRTGEAFF. As DNA, the CDR3 is TGTGCCTGGAGACGGACAGGGGAAGCTTTCTTT.

This rearrangement joins TRBV19 to TRBJ2-1; unclear D gene. The CDR3 totals 14 residues. Germline loops: CDR1 LNHDA, CDR2 SQIVND (reference sequence). Trimming took off 6 bases at V and 5 bases at J, with 14 bases between the two ends. Here the CDR3 DNA reads TGTGCCAGTAGCAACAGACAAGCCCACAATGAGCAGTTCTTC. Translation gives CASSNRQAHNEQFF.

The chain combines TRBV7-2 with TRBJ2-6; TRBD1 matches 9 bases. Trimming at V came to 1 base and at J to 1 base, leaving 5 bases not matched to a gene. CDR1 and CDR2 from the germline V gene are SGHTA and FQGNSA. The CDR3 loop spans 18 amino acids. The CDR3 DNA is TGTGCCAGCAGCTTAGTAGGGACAGGGCTTTCTGGGGCCAACGTCCTGACTTTC. It specifies CASSLVGTGLSGANVLTF.

The genes are TRBV28 and TRBJ1-2; D remains unclear. This CDR3 comprises 13 residues. CDR1 MDHEN and CDR2 SYDVKM come from the germline V gene. Trimming shortened V by 1 base and J by 7 bases, and 10 bases separated the two germline ends. The CDR3 sequence: CASSLSEQRGYTF. CDR3 nucleotides: TGTGCCAGCAGTTTATCTGAACAACGTGGCTACACCTTC.

The rearrangement uses TRBV6-5 and TRBJ1-1; 11 bases align to TRBD1. The CDR3 is made up of 15 amino acids. CDR1 and CDR2 (germline): MNHEY, SVGAGI. The J segment lost 2 bases and the V segment lost 2 bases, leaving 1 base of the junction unmatched. In nucleotides, the CDR3 is TGTGCCAGCAGTTACGGACAGGGGGCAAACACTGAAGCTTTCTTT. It yields the protein CASSYGQGANTEAFF.

This clonotype was detected a few times. The chain links TRBV21-1 to TRBJ1-6. TRBV21-1 represents a pseudogene. The CDR3 length is 15 residues. CDR3 DNA: TGTGCCAGCAGCAAGCTGGGATTGTGTAATTCACCCCTCCACTTT. Amino acids: CASSKLGLCNSPLHF.

The chain combines TRBV6-1 with TRBJ2-3; no clear D gene. This CDR3 has 15 amino acids. Trimming stripped 5 bases from V and 3 bases from J, with 15 bases between. Germline values: CDR1 MNHNS, CDR2 SASEGT. CDR3 sequence (DNA): TGTGCCAGCAGTACACTTGGCCGGAGTACAGATACGCAGTATTTT. Amino acid sequence: CASSTLGRSTDTQYF.

The chain has TRBV5-4 and TRBJ1-1; D is unclear. The CDR3 sequence is 14 residues long. Germline V gene lookup returns CDR1 SGHNT and CDR2 YYREEE (reference sequence). The V end lost 0 bases, the J end lost 0 bases, and 6 bases lay between the germline ends. The CDR3 nucleotides read TGTGCCAGCAGCTTGGAGGGTCTGAACACTGAAGCTTTCTTT. Its protein is CASSLEGLNTEAFF. Full variable domain (missing parts from reference TRBV5-4 and TRBJ1-1): ETGVTQSPTHLIKTRGQQVTLRCSSQSGHNTVSWYQQALGQGPQFIFQYYREEENGRGNFPPRFSGLQFPNYSSELNVNALELDDSALYLCASSLEGLNTEAFFGQGTRLTVV.

The chain is built from TRBV12-3 or TRBV12-4 and TRBJ1-2, with unresolved D. Deletions cut 8 bases from V and 6 bases from J, with 13 bases between. The CDR3 runs 12 residues. CDR3 in amino acids: CASCMTVHGYTF. The CDR3 nucleotides are TGTGCCAGCTGCATGACGGTCCATGGCTACACCTTC.

A word on this clonotype: The junction shows a germline mismatch at one end, possibly a read error. This CDR3 reads CASSPEGTTDAQYF. The CDR3 nucleotides are TGTGCCAGCAGCCCCGAGGGGACCACAGATGCGCAGTATTTT. V is TRBV7-3 and J is TRBJ2-3; D possibly matches TRBD1 or TRBD2 (5 bases each). The CDR3 runs 14 residues. The germline V gene encodes CDR1 SGHTA and CDR2 FQGTGA.

Of note for this clonotype: The junction differs from germline at one of its ends, possibly a read error. The CDR3 coding sequence is TGTGCCAGCAGCTTTACCTCTGGGGCCAACGCCCTGACTTTC. This translates into CASSFTSGANALTF. The V and J genes are TRBV7-9 and TRBJ2-6; TRBD1 might be the D (5 bases). The germline V gene has CDR1 SEHNR and CDR2 FQNEAQ (reference sequence). This CDR3 contains 14 residues.

The chain recombines TRBV7-3 with TRBJ2-3, with 7 bases fitting TRBD2. Looked up from germline, CDR1 is SGHTA and CDR2 is FQGTGA. This CDR3 region has 13 residues. V dropped 1 base and J dropped 5; count of bases not matched to a gene: 0. The CDR3 region is CASSLKREDTQYF. The DNA for the CDR3 is TGTGCCAGCAGCTTAAAGCGGGAAGATACGCAGTATTTT.

The rearrangement links TRBV11-2 to TRBJ2-5; D unresolved. This CDR3 is built from 16 residues. Trimming left V 3 bases short and J 1 base short, with 15 bases between. Germline V CDR1 and CDR2: SGHAT, FQNNGV. CDR3 in DNA: TGTGCCAGCAGCTTGGGGATAGGACGGATCCAAGAGACCCAGTACTTC. This sequence encodes CASSLGIGRIQETQYF.

The chain recombines TRBV29-1 with TRBJ2-6; D may be TRBD2 (5 bases). Trimming shortened V by 3 bases and J by 1 base, and 13 bases separated the two germline ends. CDR1 is SQVTM and CDR2 is ANQGSEA in the germline V gene. The CDR3 has 16 residues. This chain's CDR3 is CSVESGTFSGANVLTF. The CDR3 region has the DNA TGCAGCGTTGAGAGCGGCACCTTTTCTGGGGCCAACGTCCTGACTTTC. The variable domain in full, with the rest retrieved from reference TRBV29-1 and TRBJ2-6, is SAVISQKPSRDICQRGTSLTIQCQVDSQVTMMFWYRQQPGQSLTLIATANQGSEATYESGFVIDKFPISRPNLTFSTLTVSNMSPEDSSIYLCSVESGTFSGANVLTFGAGSRLTVL.

This chain uses TRBV28 with TRBJ2-7; D remains ambiguous. Germline V gives CDR1 MDHEN, CDR2 SYDVKM. CDR3 length: 13 amino acids. Between the trimmed V and J ends, which lost 3 bases and 3 bases, there was a span of 9 bases. This chain's CDR3 is CASSFLGVYEQYF. The CDR3 region has the DNA TGTGCCAGCAGTTTCCTCGGAGTCTACGAGCAGTACTTC. The full variable domain, in which reference TRBV28 and TRBJ2-7 provide the parts outside the CDR3, is DVKVTQSSRYLVKRTGEKVFLECVQDMDHENMFWYRQDPGLGLRLIYFSYDVKMKEKGDIPEGYSVSREKKERFSLILESASTNQTSMYLCASSFLGVYEQYFGPGTRLTVT.

This clonotype has a handful of counts. The rearrangement uses TRBV28 and TRBJ1-5, with TRBD1 matching over 7 bases. The CDR3 has 16 residues. V lost 5 bases, J lost 12 bases, and 19 bases stayed unmatched. The germline V gene has CDR1 MDHEN and CDR2 SYDVKM. CDR3 DNA sequence: TGTGCCAGCAGTATAAACCTGATCCGGGGACAGAAAGGCCAGCATTTT. This encodes CASSINLIRGQKGQHF.

V and J are TRBV4-2 and TRBJ2-7; tentatively, D is TRBD1 or TRBD2 (5 bases each). Germline CDR1 LGHNA, CDR2 YNFKEQ. V shed 2 bases and J shed 3 bases, with 14 bases lying between them. The CDR3 contains 15 residues. Here the CDR3 DNA reads TGTGCCAGCAGCCAATCTTCCGGGACGGTCTACGAGCAGTACTTC. It codes for CASSQSSGTVYEQYF.

This chain joins TRBV6-1 and TRBJ1-1; weak D call: TRBD1 (5 bases). The CDR3 runs 11 residues. Deletions cut 6 bases from V and 8 bases from J, with 10 bases between. The germline V gene has CDR1 MNHNS and CDR2 SASEGT. CDR3 DNA sequence: TGTGCCAGCAGCCTCCGGGGCGAAGCTTTCTTT. This gives the protein CASSLRGEAFF.

The chain recombines TRBV30 with TRBJ1-6; D ambiguous. CDR3 length equals 11 residues. In germline, CDR1 is GTSNPN, CDR2 SVGIG (reference sequence). Trimming removed 2 bases from V and 10 bases from J, with 6 bases in between. DNA for the CDR3: TGTGCCTGGAGTCGACGATCACCCCTCCACTTT. Protein: CAWSRRSPLHF.